This T cell receptor beta chain was retrieved from a study of Ad26.COV2.S vaccination and SARS-CoV-2 variants. The sample's treatment: about 20 received Ad26.COV2.S at low or high dose, single or two shots; 5 received placebo; per-sample allocation not given. Sampling happened 63 days after the first vaccine or placebo injection. Profiled with immunoSEQ multiplex PCR; TCRdb holds only in-frame clones, not every one. The sample consists of over 250,000 clones, 87% of them appearing once. V lost 3 bases to trimming and J lost 7 bases, with 9 bases between them. Per germline, CDR1 KGHSH and CDR2 LQKENI. The CDR3 spans 12 residues.

This material consisted of peripheral blood, taken in a trial of Ad26.COV2.S vaccine versus placebo. The rearrangement uses TRBV18 and TRBJ1-1; tentatively, D is TRBD1 (6 bases). This clonotype originated in a person aged 18-65 years who received the Ad26.COV2.S COVID-19 vaccine or a placebo. The CDR3 region is CASSPVGGEAFF. CDR3 nucleotide sequence: TGTGCCAGCTCACCGGTAGGGGGTGAAGCTTTCTTT.